This TCR beta chain was sequenced for a study of shared clonotypes between healthy human individuals. About this clone: Its cognate antigen is unknown.

Trimming cost V 1 base and J 2 bases, with 12 bases left between them. The germline V gene has CDR1 MGHRA and CDR2 YSYEKL. The CDR3 contains 15 residues. Clones were sequenced by immunoSEQ multiplex PCR, and TCRdb holds only the in-frame ones, with some missing. The sample holds around 300,000 clones, about nine tenths seen once. Findings of the study overall: On the whole, naive subsets had larger estimated richness than memory subsets had.

Sequencing used memory CD8+ T cells sorted from blood. The subset here: CD45RO+ cells pooled with CCR7-negative TemRA cells. This chain links TRBV4-1 with TRBJ2-7; possibly TRBD2 for D (5 bases). The receptor comes from a man between 18 and 29 years old in good health. CDR3 sequence reads: CASSQGSGIPYEQYF. The DNA for the CDR3 is TGCGCCAGCAGCCAAGGCTCGGGAATACCCTACGAGCAGTACTTC.